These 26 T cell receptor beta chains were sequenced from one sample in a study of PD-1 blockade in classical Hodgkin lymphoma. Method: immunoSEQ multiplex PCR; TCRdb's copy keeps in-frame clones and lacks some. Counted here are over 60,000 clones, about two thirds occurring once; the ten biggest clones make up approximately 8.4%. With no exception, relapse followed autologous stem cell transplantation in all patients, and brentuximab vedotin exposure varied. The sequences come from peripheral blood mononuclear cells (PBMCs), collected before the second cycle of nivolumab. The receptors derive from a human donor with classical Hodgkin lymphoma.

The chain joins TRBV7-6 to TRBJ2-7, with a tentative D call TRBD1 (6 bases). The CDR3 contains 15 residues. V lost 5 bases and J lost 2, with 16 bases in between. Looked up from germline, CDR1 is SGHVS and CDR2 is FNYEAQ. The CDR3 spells CASSQTDGDTYEQYF. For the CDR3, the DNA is TGTGCCAGCAGCCAAACAGACGGGGACACCTACGAGCAGTACTTC.

CDR3 sequence reads: CASSASSGSAQYF. The CDR3 DNA is TGTGCCAGCAGTGCGTCTAGCGGGAGTGCGCAGTACTTC. The chain recombines TRBV6-1 with TRBJ2-7; 10 bases map to TRBD2. Germline CDR1 MNHNS, CDR2 SASEGT. The CDR3 contains 13 residues. V lost 4 bases and J lost 9; bases outside the gene matches: 6.

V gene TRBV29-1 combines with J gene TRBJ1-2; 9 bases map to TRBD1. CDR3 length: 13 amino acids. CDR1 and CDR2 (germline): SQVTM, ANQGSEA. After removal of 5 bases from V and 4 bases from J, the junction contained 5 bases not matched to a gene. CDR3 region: CSVRQGDGYGYTF. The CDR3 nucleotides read TGCAGCGTTCGACAGGGGGACGGCTATGGCTACACCTTC.

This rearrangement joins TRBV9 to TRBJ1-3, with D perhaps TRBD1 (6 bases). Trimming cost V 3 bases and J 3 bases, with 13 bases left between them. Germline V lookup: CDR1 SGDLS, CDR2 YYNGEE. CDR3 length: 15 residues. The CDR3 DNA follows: TGTGCCAGCAGCGGTTACAGGGAGAATGGAAACACCATATATTTT. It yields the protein CASSGYRENGNTIYF.

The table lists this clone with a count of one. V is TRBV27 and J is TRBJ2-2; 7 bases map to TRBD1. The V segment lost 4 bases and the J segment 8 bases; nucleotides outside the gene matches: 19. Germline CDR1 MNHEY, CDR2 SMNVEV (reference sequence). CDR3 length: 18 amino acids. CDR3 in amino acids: CASSSGTWIGGMGGELFF. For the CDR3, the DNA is TGTGCCAGCAGTTCGGGAACCTGGATAGGGGGCATGGGAGGGGAGCTGTTTTTT.

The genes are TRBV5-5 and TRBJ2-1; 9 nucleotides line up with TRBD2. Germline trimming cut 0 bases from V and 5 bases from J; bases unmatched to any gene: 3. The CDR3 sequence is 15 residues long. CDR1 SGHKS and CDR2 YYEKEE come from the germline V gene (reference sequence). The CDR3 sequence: CASSLGTSVNNEQFF. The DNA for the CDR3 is TGTGCCAGCAGCTTGGGGACTAGCGTCAACAATGAGCAGTTCTTC.

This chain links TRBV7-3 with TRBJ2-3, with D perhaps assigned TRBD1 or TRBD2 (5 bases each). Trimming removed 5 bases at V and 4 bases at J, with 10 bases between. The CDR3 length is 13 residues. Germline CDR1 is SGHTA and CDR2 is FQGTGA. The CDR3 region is CASSAWGSDTQYF. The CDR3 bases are TGTGCCAGCAGCGCTTGGGGGTCAGATACGCAGTATTTT.

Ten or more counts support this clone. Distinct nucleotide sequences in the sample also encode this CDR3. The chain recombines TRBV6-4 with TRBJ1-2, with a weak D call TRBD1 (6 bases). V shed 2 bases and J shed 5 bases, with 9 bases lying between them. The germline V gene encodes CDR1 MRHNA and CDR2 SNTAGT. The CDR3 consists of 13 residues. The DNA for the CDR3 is TGTGCCAGCAGTGACGGGGGCCGGTATGGCTACACCTTC. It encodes CASSDGGRYGYTF.

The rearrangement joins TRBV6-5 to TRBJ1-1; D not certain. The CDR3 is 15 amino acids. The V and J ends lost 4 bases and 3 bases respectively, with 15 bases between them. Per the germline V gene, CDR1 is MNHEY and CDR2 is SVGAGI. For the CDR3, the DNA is TGTGCCAGCAGTTCTCCAAGTACAACGGACACTGAAGCTTTCTTT. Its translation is CASSSPSTTDTEAFF.

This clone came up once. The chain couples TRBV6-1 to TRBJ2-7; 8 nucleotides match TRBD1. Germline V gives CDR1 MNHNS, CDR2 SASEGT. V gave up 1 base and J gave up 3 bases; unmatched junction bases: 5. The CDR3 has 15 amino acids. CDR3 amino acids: CASSEGQGTVYEQYF. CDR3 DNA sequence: TGTGCCAGCAGTGAAGGACAGGGGACCGTCTACGAGCAGTACTTC.

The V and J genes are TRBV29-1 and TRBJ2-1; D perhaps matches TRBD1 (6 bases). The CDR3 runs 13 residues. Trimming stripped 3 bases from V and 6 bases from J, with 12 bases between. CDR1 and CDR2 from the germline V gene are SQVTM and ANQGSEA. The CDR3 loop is CSVDPSRGNEQFF. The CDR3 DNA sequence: TGCAGCGTTGACCCATCCAGGGGCAATGAGCAGTTCTTC.

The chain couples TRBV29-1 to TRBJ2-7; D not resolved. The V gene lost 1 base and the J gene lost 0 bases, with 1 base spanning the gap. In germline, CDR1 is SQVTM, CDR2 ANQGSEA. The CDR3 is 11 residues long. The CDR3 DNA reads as TGCAGCGTTGAAGCCTCCTACGAGCAGTACTTC. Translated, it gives CSVEASYEQYF.

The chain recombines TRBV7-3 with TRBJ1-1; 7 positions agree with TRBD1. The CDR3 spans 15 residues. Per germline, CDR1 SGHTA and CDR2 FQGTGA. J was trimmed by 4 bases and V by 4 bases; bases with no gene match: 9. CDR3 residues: CASSSEGQLSTEAFF. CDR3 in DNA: TGTGCCAGCAGCTCAGAGGGACAGCTTTCCACTGAAGCTTTCTTT.

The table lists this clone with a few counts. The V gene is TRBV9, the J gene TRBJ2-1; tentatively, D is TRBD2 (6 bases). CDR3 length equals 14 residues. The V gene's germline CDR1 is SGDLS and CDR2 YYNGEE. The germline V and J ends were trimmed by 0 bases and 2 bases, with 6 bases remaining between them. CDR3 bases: TGTGCCAGCAGCGTAGGACTAGCCTACAATGAGCAGTTCTTC. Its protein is CASSVGLAYNEQFF.

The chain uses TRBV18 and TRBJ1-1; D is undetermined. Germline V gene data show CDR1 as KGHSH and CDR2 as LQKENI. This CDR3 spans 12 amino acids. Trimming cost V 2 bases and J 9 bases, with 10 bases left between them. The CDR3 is CASSPGPGQAFF. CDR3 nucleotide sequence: TGTGCCAGCTCACCAGGTCCGGGTCAAGCTTTCTTT.

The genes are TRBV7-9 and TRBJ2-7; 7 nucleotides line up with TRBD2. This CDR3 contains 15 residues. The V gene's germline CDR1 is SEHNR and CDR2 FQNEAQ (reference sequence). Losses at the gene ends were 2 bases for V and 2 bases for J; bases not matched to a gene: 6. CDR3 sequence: CASSLTVGGTYEQYF. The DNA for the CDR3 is TGTGCCAGCAGCTTAACCGTGGGGGGGACCTACGAGCAGTACTTC.

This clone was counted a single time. The CDR3 loop reads CSVAGETFGYGYTF. The CDR3, as DNA: TGCAGCGTTGCGGGCGAGACCTTTGGCTATGGCTACACCTTC. This chain connects TRBV29-1 to TRBJ1-2, with unresolved D. CDR1 and CDR2 from the germline V gene are SQVTM and ANQGSEA. Between the trimmed V and J ends, which lost 4 bases and 4 bases, there was a span of 16 bases. This CDR3 is 14 amino acids long.

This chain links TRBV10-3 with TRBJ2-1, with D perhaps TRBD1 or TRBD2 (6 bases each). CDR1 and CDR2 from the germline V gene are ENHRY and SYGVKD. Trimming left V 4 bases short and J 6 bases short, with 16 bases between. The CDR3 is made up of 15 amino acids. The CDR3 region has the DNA TGTGCCATCAGTGCGGGGGCTCTTGATTTCAATGAGCAGTTCTTC. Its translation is CAISAGALDFNEQFF.

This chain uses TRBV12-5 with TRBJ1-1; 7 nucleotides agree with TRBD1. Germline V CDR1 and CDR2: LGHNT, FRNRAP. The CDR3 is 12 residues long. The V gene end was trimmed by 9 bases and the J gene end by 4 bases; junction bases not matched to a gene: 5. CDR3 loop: CASKNRGTEAFF. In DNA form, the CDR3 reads TGTGCTAGCAAGAACAGGGGCACTGAAGCTTTCTTT.

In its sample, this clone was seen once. CDR3 DNA sequence: TGCAGCACGGGGGGAGCATGGGGAGCTTTCTTT. This sequence encodes CSTGGAWGAFF. The chain recombines TRBV29-1 with TRBJ1-1, with D maybe TRBD1 (5 bases). V was clipped by 8 bases and J by 10 bases, with 17 bases between them. CDR3 length: 11 residues. The V gene's germline CDR1 is SQVTM and CDR2 ANQGSEA.

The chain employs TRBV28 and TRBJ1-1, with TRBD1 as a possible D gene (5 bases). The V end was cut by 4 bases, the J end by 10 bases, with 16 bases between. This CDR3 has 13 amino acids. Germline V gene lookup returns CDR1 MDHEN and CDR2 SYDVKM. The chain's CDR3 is CASSWPLVRGAFF. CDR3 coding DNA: TGTGCCAGCAGTTGGCCGTTAGTTAGGGGAGCTTTCTTT.

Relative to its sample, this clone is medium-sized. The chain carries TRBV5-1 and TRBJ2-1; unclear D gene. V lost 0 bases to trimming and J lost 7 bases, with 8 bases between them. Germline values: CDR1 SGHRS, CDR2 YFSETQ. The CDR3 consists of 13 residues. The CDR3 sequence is CASSLATRNEQFF. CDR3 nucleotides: TGCGCCAGCAGCTTGGCGACACGTAATGAGCAGTTCTTC.

CDR3 sequence (DNA): TGTGCCAGTTTAGAGGGACTCAGAACGGAGACCCAGTACTTC. Protein product: CASLEGLRTETQYF. The rearrangement links TRBV6-1 to TRBJ2-5; D may be TRBD2 (6 bases). Per the germline V gene, CDR1 is MNHNS and CDR2 is SASEGT. V was shortened by 9 bases and J by 5 bases, with 19 bases between the two germline ends. The CDR3 runs 14 residues.

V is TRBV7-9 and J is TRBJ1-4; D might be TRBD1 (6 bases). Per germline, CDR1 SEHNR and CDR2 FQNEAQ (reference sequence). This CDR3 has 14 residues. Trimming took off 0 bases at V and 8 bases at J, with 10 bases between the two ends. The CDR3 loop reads CASSLAGGKEKLFF. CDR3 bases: TGTGCCAGCAGCTTAGCCGGGGGCAAAGAAAAACTGTTTTTT.

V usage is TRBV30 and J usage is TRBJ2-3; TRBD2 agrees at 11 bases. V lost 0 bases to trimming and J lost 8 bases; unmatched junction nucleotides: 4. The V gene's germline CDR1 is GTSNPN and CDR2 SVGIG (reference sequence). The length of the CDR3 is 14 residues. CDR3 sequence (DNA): TGTGCCTGGAGTGTAGGGCTAGCGGGAGGTACGCAGTATTTT. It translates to CAWSVGLAGGTQYF. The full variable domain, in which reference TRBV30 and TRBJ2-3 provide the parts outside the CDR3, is SQTIHQWPATLVQPVGSPLSLECTVEGTSNPNLYWYRQAAGRGLQLLFYSVGIGQISSEVPQNLSASRPQDRQFILSSKKLLLSDSGFYLCAWSVGLAGGTQYFGPGTRLTVL.

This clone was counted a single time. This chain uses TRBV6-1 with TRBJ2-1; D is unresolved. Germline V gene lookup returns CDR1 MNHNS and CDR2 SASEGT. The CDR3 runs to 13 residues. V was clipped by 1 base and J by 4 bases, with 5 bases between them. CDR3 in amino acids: CASSEERYNEQFF. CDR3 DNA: TGTGCCAGCAGTGAAGAACGTTACAATGAGCAGTTCTTC.